One sample yielded the 23 T cell receptor beta chains listed below, sequenced in a study of T cells in Graves' hyperthyroidism and ophthalmopathy (dated by TCRdb to the late 2010s). The library was generated by multiplex PCR. The data were produced on an Illumina HiSeq 2000. The TCR beta CDR3 regions were amplified from RNA transcripts. The first round of RT-PCR for the TCR CDR3 was performed with the HTBI primer set and the Qiagen OneStep RT-PCR kit. TCRdb applied fastp at Q25 and MiXCR to the public reads, then kept only in-frame beta chains. Rows are combined by CDR3 protein, so each entry shows the most common genes and DNA. Recorded for this sample are about 560,000 distinct CDR3 sequences; 16% of them occurred a single time. Approximately 18% of the sample belongs to the ten largest clones. Source material: blood. The receptors here all came from a woman between 18 and 29 years old with Graves' hyperthyroidism.

Ten or more counts support this clonotype. The CDR3 loop is CASSPKRGTGGSFRDTQYF. Here the CDR3 DNA reads TGTGCCAGCAGCCCTAAACGGGGGACAGGGGGCTCCTTTCGGGATACGCAGTATTTT. The chain combines TRBV11-2 with TRBJ2-3, with 12 nucleotides matching TRBD1. The CDR3 is 19 amino acids. V dropped 5 bases and J dropped 6; count of bases not matched to a gene: 18. Germline loops: CDR1 SGHAT, CDR2 FQNNGV.

This clonotype was recorded only once. A junction boundary mismatches the germline segment, possibly from a read error. This chain links TRBV5-1 with TRBJ1-4, with a weak D call TRBD1 (6 bases). Germline V gene sequence: CDR1 SGHRS, CDR2 YFSETQ. CDR3 length equals 15 residues. The CDR3 nucleotides read TGTGCCAGCAGCCCGGGGACAAGAAGGGACGAAAAACTGTTTTTT. It translates to CASSPGTRRDEKLFF. Full variable domain (rest looked up from reference TRBV5-1 and TRBJ1-4): KAGVTQTPRYLIKTRGQQVTLSCSPISGHRSVSWYQQTPGQGLQFLFEYFSETQRNKGNFPGRFSGRQFSNSRSEMNVSTLELGDSALYLCASSPGTRRDEKLFFGSGTQLSVL.

This clonotype came up many times. V usage is TRBV12-3 or TRBV12-4 and J usage is TRBJ1-5, with 7 nucleotides matching TRBD1. Losses at the gene ends were 6 bases for V and 4 bases for J; bases not matched to a gene: 12. The CDR3 has 16 amino acids. CDR3 residues: CASSRRQGNGNQPQHF. CDR3 bases: TGTGCCAGCAGCCGGAGACAGGGAAATGGGAATCAGCCCCAGCATTTT.

The J gene is TRBJ2-1, the V gene TRBV27; 10 nucleotides match TRBD2. The CDR3 length is 15 residues. With V trimmed by 2 bases and J by 8 bases, 6 bases remained unmatched. CDR1 and CDR2 from the germline V gene are MNHEY and SMNVEV (reference sequence). The CDR3 DNA follows: TGTGCCAGCAGTTTAACTAGCGGGATCTTCGATGAGCAGTTCTTC. Translated: CASSLTSGIFDEQFF.

The table lists this clonotype with many counts. The V gene is TRBV5-1, the J gene TRBJ2-5; D ambiguous. CDR3 length: 15 residues. The V gene's germline CDR1 is SGHRS and CDR2 YFSETQ. Trimming removed 6 bases from V and 1 base from J, with 16 bases in between. In DNA form, the CDR3 reads TGCGCCAGCACCCTCCTTACAGCTTCCCAAGAGACCCAGTACTTC. As protein: CASTLLTASQETQYF.

The gene calls are TRBV7-6 and TRBJ2-1; D gene uncertain. This CDR3 spans 15 amino acids. Between the trimmed V and J ends, which lost 5 bases and 7 bases, there was a span of 18 bases. Germline V gene sequence: CDR1 SGHVS, CDR2 FNYEAQ. In nucleotides, the CDR3 is TGTGCCAGCAGCCCTCTTCGGCCGGGTAGGAATGAGCAGTTCTTC. Its translation is CASSPLRPGRNEQFF.

This clonotype has a handful of counts. This chain connects TRBV29-1 to TRBJ2-2, with 8 positions matching TRBD1. The V gene's germline CDR1 is SQVTM and CDR2 ANQGSEA. The CDR3 is made up of 14 amino acids. J lost 5 bases, V lost 5 bases, and 7 bases had no gene match. The chain's CDR3 is CSVRSDRGTGELFF. CDR3 DNA sequence: TGCAGCGTTCGCTCCGACAGGGGTACCGGGGAGCTGTTTTTT.

V is TRBV13 and J is TRBJ2-7, with 14 bases matching TRBD2. CDR3 length: 18 residues. J gave up 1 base and V 4 bases, and 9 bases lay outside the gene matches. CDR1 and CDR2 (germline): PRHDT, FYEKMQ (reference sequence). The CDR3 coding sequence is TGTGCCAGCAGCTCTACCTCAGGACTAGCGGGGGGATCCTACGAGCAGTACTTC. Protein: CASSSTSGLAGGSYEQYF.

This clonotype was detected many times. This rearrangement joins TRBV24-1 to TRBJ1-4; TRBD1 aligns across 7 bases. V dropped 4 bases and J dropped 3; count of bases not matched to a gene: 4. The CDR3 contains 15 residues. Germline CDR1 is KGHDR and CDR2 is SFDVKD. The CDR3 loop is CATSDRQGSNEKLFF. CDR3 in DNA: TGTGCCACCAGTGACCGACAGGGTTCTAATGAAAAACTGTTTTTT.

This clonotype was seen repeatedly, ten times or more. The chain uses TRBV2 and TRBJ1-1; a possible D gene is TRBD1 (6 bases). The CDR3 length is 13 residues. With 6 bases removed from V and 6 bases from J, the gap between germline ends came to 14 bases. Germline V gene sequence: CDR1 SNHLY, CDR2 FYNNEI. CDR3 loop: CASSVRQGSEAFF. The CDR3 nucleotides are TGTGCCAGCAGCGTCCGGCAGGGGTCTGAAGCTTTCTTT.

This clonotype was seen at least ten times. The gene calls are TRBV3-1 and TRBJ1-1; 8 positions agree with TRBD1. The ends lost 1 base at V and 1 base at J; junction bases unmatched: 8. The germline gives CDR1 LGHDT, CDR2 YNNKEL (reference sequence). This CDR3 comprises 17 residues. CDR3 sequence: CASSQGVTGEANTEAFF. The CDR3 nucleotides read TGTGCCAGCAGCCAAGGTGTGACAGGGGAGGCGAACACTGAAGCTTTCTTT.

This clonotype was counted between two and nine times. The chain links TRBV9 to TRBJ1-2, with D perhaps matching TRBD1 (6 bases). V lost 4 bases and J 3 bases, leaving 13 bases between the germline ends. The CDR3 totals 14 residues. CDR1 and CDR2 from the germline V gene are SGDLS and YYNGEE. The CDR3 DNA follows: TGTGCCAGCAGCAAGGGGGGGATCGACTATGGCTACACCTTC. Residues: CASSKGGIDYGYTF.

The V and J genes are TRBV9 and TRBJ2-5, with D possibly matching TRBD2 (6 bases). Germline V gives CDR1 SGDLS, CDR2 YYNGEE. V lost 1 base, J lost 7 bases, and 11 bases lay in between. The CDR3 sequence is 13 residues long. The DNA of the CDR3 is TGTGCCAGCAGCGTATATGGGGGGAGGACCCAGTACTTC. This gives the protein CASSVYGGRTQYF.

Ten or more counts support this clonotype. The chain recombines TRBV18 with TRBJ1-1; 8 bases match TRBD1. This CDR3 has 16 amino acids. V lost 1 base, J lost 5 bases, and 9 bases stayed unmatched. Germline CDR1 and CDR2: KGHSH and LQKENI. CDR3 bases: TGTGCCAGCTCACCACGTGGCAGGGGGCGGAGTACTGAAGCTTTCTTT. As protein: CASSPRGRGRSTEAFF.

This clonotype was detected ten times or more. The rearrangement links TRBV28 to TRBJ2-2, with 12 bases aligning to TRBD2. After removal of 8 bases from V and 7 bases from J, the junction contained 11 bases not matched to a gene. Germline loops: CDR1 MDHEN, CDR2 SYDVKM. The CDR3 length is 16 residues. Here the CDR3 DNA reads TGTGCCAGCGGCGGCCTAGCGGGAGGGCCCCACGGGGAGCTGTTTTTT. This translates into CASGGLAGGPHGELFF. The full variable domain, completed using reference TRBV28 and TRBJ2-2, is DVKVTQSSRYLVKRTGEKVFLECVQDMDHENMFWYRQDPGLGLRLIYFSYDVKMKEKGDIPEGYSVSREKKERFSLILESASTNQTSMYLCASGGLAGGPHGELFFGEGSRLTVL.

The chain is built from TRBV5-8 and TRBJ1-5; tentative D call: TRBD1 (6 bases). Trimming took 3 bases from V and 7 from J, leaving 11 bases between them. This CDR3 spans 13 amino acids. Germline V CDR1 and CDR2: SGHTS, YDEGEE. In DNA form, the CDR3 reads TGTGCCAGCAGCTCCAGGGGCGGCCAGCCCCAGCATTTT. As protein: CASSSRGGQPQHF.

The sample holds many counts of this clonotype. This sequence joins TRBV2 and TRBJ2-6; 10 nucleotides align to TRBD1. J gave up 0 bases and V 0 bases, and 2 bases lay outside the gene matches. The CDR3 loop spans 18 amino acids. Germline CDR1 is SNHLY and CDR2 is FYNNEI. CDR3 region: CASSEAGTGASGANVLTF. CDR3 nucleotides: TGTGCCAGCAGTGAAGCCGGGACAGGGGCCTCTGGGGCCAACGTCCTGACTTTC.

This clonotype was detected only a few times. The chain combines TRBV12-3 or TRBV12-4 with TRBJ2-7, with D possibly TRBD1 on 6 matching bases. Deletions cut 5 bases from V and 2 bases from J, with 13 bases between. CDR3 length: 14 amino acids. The CDR3 region has the DNA TGTGCCAGCAGTCCCCGACAGGTGGCCTACGAGCAGTACTTC. Translating it yields CASSPRQVAYEQYF.

The chain recombines TRBV19 with TRBJ1-2; tentatively, D is TRBD1 (5 bases). Trimming removed 1 base at V and 4 bases at J, with 10 bases between. CDR1 is LNHDA, CDR2 SQIVND, per germline (reference sequence). This CDR3 spans 14 amino acids. This CDR3 is CASSIGKGIYGYTF. In DNA, the CDR3 is TGTGCCAGTAGTATAGGAAAGGGGATCTATGGCTACACCTTC.

The genes are TRBV5-1 and TRBJ2-5, with TRBD2 matching 11 bases. Looked up from germline, CDR1 is SGHRS and CDR2 is YFSETQ. With V trimmed by 0 bases and J by 2 bases, 9 bases remained unmatched. The CDR3 is 18 residues long. This chain's CDR3 is CASSLESSGGNWQETQYF. The DNA for the CDR3 is TGCGCCAGCAGCTTGGAATCTAGCGGGGGGAACTGGCAAGAGACCCAGTACTTC.

The DNA of the CDR3 is TGTGCCGCATCCATGGGACTCCCGAACACTGAAGCTTTCTTT. This sequence encodes CAASMGLPNTEAFF. The chain employs TRBV19 and TRBJ1-1, with D possibly TRBD1 on 5 matching bases. The CDR3 covers 14 residues. Germline loops: CDR1 LNHDA, CDR2 SQIVND (reference sequence). Trimming left V 11 bases short and J 1 base short, with 17 bases between. Complete variable domain (other parts from reference TRBV19 and TRBJ1-1): DGGITQSPKYLFRKEGQNVTLSCEQNLNHDAMYWYRQDPGQGLRLIYYSQIVNDFQKGDIAEGYSVSREKKESFPLTVTSAQKNPTAFYLCAASMGLPNTEAFFGQGTRLTVV.

This clonotype was recorded a few times. The V and J genes are TRBV7-2 and TRBJ2-2; D unclear. This CDR3 has 15 residues. V was shortened by 4 bases and J by 4 bases, with 13 bases between the two germline ends. Per the germline V gene, CDR1 is SGHTA and CDR2 is FQGNSA. This chain's CDR3 is CASSWMVDPTGELFF. The CDR3 nucleotides are TGTGCCAGCAGCTGGATGGTCGACCCCACCGGGGAGCTGTTTTTT.

This clonotype came up many times. This chain links TRBV24-1 with TRBJ2-1, with 13 bases matching TRBD2. Germline CDR1 KGHDR, CDR2 SFDVKD. The CDR3 is 16 amino acids. J gave up 4 bases and V 3 bases, and 2 bases lay outside the gene matches. The CDR3: CATSDPGLAGYNEQFF. The CDR3 DNA reads TGTGCCACCAGTGATCCGGGACTAGCGGGATACAATGAGCAGTTCTTC.